The 4 T cell receptor beta chains in this list originate from one sample, sequenced in a study of T-cell memory formation after mild COVID-19. TCRdb re-called the 5' RACE reads with MiXCR, one entry per CDR3 protein. The sample has fewer than 650,000 distinct CDR3 sequences, approximately 15% seen once. The material sequenced was PBMCs or a T cell subset sorted from them (not recorded which). The receptors stem from an adult woman who had mild COVID-19 (a few samples of this study predate the infection). Cell type and time point are not known.

The chain joins TRBV9 to TRBJ2-5, with D perhaps matching TRBD2 (6 bases). The V gene's germline CDR1 is SGDLS and CDR2 YYNGEE. This CDR3 spans 16 amino acids. Trimming pared 0 bases from V and 1 base from J, leaving 13 bases between. CDR3 nucleotide sequence: TGTGCCAGCAGCGTAGGTTCCCGGGGGAGCCAAGAGACCCAGTACTTC. Protein sequence: CASSVGSRGSQETQYF.

This clonotype was seen a handful of times. This sequence joins TRBV5-5 and TRBJ2-7; tentatively, D is TRBD1 or TRBD2 (5 bases each). Deletions cut 0 bases from V and 0 bases from J, with 10 bases between. This CDR3 region has 15 residues. Germline CDR1 reads SGHKS; CDR2 reads YYEKEE (reference sequence). The CDR3 loop is CASSLEEGLSYEQYF. DNA of the CDR3: TGTGCCAGCAGCTTGGAAGAGGGGCTCTCCTACGAGCAGTACTTC.

This clonotype was found a few times. The rearrangement links TRBV6-2 or TRBV6-3 to TRBJ2-1; D might be TRBD2 (5 bases). Trimming pared 8 bases from V and 6 bases from J, leaving 11 bases between. This CDR3 has 12 residues. Per germline, CDR1 MNHEY and CDR2 SVGEGT. The CDR3 DNA reads as TGTGCCAGCTGCAGACTACTCAATGAGCAGTTCTTC. As protein: CASCRLLNEQFF.

The genes are TRBV12-3 or TRBV12-4 and TRBJ2-4; D perhaps matches TRBD1 (6 bases). The CDR3 has 16 residues. Trimming removed 1 base at V and 6 bases at J, with 16 bases between. DNA for the CDR3: TGTGCCAGCAGTTTAGGGACAGCACACTTCGGAAACATTCAGTACTTC. Its translation: CASSLGTAHFGNIQYF.